This TCR beta chain was identified during a study of blood T cell repertoires in COVID-19 (TCRdb year 2020). Regarding the research as a whole: Samples covering the acute and convalescent phases of COVID-19 were provided by collaborators in the United States, Italy and Spain. The repertoires were made available in a free public database intended to serve as a resource for research on the immune response to SARS-CoV-2. The prospective study material was composed of cDNA or gDNA derived from T cells, B-cell-depleted T cells, or PBMCs. The dataset comprised deeply sampled blood TCRbeta repertoires from subjects exposed to, actively infected with, or recovered from COVID-19. The sample metadata nearly always contained a de-identified subject ID, COVID-19 status, age in years and sex. Where HLA class I and class II types were available, the types were taken from metadata supplied by the sample provider, not from assay-based typing. Samples were obtained from the ongoing ImmuneRACE study (first 160 participants) and from 1,200 or so subjects provided by 6 global collaborators.

Comment on this clone: Which antigen it targets is not known. Base qualities are missing; no much larger clone stands one base away.

Each collaborating institution followed its own protocols to collect whole blood in K2EDTA tubes. For TCRbeta analysis, collaborators shipped samples in one of three forms: frozen whole blood, isolated PBMCs, or DNA extracted from either of those sample types. CDR1 and CDR2, looked up from the germline V gene (reference sequence), are MNHEY and SMNVEV. The CDR3 holds 15 amino acids from the cysteine to the phenylalanine. The kept DNA is CDR3 alone, 45 bases in frame from the first base. Trimming takes 2 bases off V and 2 bases off J; junction bases not matched to a gene: 3. Beyond this particular receptor, the publication reports: The quantity of clinical and demographic metadata differed by source and by participant and was supplied without curation.

TCRbeta CDR3 regions were amplified from genomic DNA by means of the immunoSEQ Assay, a bias-controlled multiplex PCR. In the source study's methods: The number of nucleated cells in each sample was estimated from the amplification of reference gene primers within the assay. Sequence reads were collapsed and filtered to measure the absolute abundance of every unique TCRbeta CDR3 rearrangement. For each sample, productive Simpson clonality was calculated as the square root of Simpson's diversity index over productive rearrangements. Here the immuneACCESS table is served through TCRdb, limited to in-frame sequences with V and J called. Missing clones are a known gap in these copies; in checked studies unresolved V genes cover under half, and the rest lacks a known reason. Clone size and V and J calls were adopted from that table, with D and trimming inferred from the DNA. In this sample the table shows approximately 94,000 clones, approximately 82% of which occur a single time. Approximately 25% of the sample is in the top ten clones.

Rearrangement joined TRBV27 to TRBJ1-1; TRBD1 agrees with 9 junctional bases. The clonotype originates from a man aged 55 to 70 with acute or convalescent COVID-19. Sequencing used peripheral blood. The CDR3 protein sequence reads: CASSLGTGFNTEAFF. In nucleotide form, the sequence is TGTGCCAGCAGTTTAGGGACAGGGTTCAACACTGAAGCTTTCTTT.